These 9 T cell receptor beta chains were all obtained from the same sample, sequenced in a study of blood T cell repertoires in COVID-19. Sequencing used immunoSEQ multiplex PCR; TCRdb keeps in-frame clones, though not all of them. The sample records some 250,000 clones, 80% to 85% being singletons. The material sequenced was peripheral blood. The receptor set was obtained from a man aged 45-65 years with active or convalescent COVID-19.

The CDR3 region is CSIGGSYEQYF. The CDR3 region has the DNA TGCAGCATAGGGGGTTCCTACGAGCAGTACTTC. The rearrangement uses TRBV20-1 and TRBJ2-7; weak D call: TRBD1 (6 bases). CDR1 DFQATT and CDR2 SNEGSKA come from the germline V gene (reference sequence). The length of the CDR3 is 11 residues.

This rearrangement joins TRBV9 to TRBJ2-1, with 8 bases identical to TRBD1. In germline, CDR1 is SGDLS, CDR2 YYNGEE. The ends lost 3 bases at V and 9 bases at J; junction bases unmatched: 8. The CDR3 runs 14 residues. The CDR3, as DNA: TGTGCCAGCAGCGCAGGGGGCCTGGGAGCTGAGCAGTTCTTC. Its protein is CASSAGGLGAEQFF.

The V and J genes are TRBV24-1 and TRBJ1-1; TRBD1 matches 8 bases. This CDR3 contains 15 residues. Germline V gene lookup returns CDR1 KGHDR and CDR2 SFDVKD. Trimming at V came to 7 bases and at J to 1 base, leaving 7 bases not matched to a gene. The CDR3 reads CATSQSGQGNTEAFF. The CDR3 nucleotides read TGTGCCACCAGCCAGTCCGGACAGGGGAACACTGAAGCTTTCTTT.

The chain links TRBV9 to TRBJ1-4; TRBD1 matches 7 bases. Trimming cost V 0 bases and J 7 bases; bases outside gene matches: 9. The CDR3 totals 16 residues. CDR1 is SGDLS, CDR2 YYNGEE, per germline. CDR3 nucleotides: TGTGCCAGCAGCGTAGGTGAGGGGGCGCCGGGTGAAAAACTGTTTTTT. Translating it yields CASSVGEGAPGEKLFF.

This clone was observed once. This CDR3 reads CASSQDLRAFSGNTIYF. CDR3 nucleotide sequence: TGCGCCAGCAGCCAAGATCTGAGGGCATTCTCTGGAAACACCATATATTTT. This chain uses TRBV4-1 with TRBJ1-3; no clear D. V was pared by 0 bases and J by 0 bases, with 12 bases between. The CDR3 sequence is 17 residues long. Per the germline V gene, CDR1 is MGHRA and CDR2 is YSYEKL.

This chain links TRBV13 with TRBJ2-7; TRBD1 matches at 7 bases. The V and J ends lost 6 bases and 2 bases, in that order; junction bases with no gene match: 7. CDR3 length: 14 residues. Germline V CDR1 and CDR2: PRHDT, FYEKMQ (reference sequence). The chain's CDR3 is CASSLNRGAYEQYF. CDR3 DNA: TGTGCCAGCAGTTTGAACAGGGGTGCCTACGAGCAGTACTTC.

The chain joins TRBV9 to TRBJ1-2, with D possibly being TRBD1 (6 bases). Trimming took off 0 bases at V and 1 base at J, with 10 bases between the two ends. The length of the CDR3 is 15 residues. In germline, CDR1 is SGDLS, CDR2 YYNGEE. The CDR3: CASSVAGGRNYGYTF. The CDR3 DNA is TGTGCCAGCAGCGTAGCTGGGGGCCGTAACTATGGCTACACCTTC.

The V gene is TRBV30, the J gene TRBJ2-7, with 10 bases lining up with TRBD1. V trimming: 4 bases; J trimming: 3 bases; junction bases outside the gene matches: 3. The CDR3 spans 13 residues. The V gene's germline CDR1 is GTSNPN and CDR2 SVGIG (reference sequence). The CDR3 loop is CAWTRDRGYEQYF. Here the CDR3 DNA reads TGTGCCTGGACTCGGGACAGGGGCTACGAGCAGTACTTC.

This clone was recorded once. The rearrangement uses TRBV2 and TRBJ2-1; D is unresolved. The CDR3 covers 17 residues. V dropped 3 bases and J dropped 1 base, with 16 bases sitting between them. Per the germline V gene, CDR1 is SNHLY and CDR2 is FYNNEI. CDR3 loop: CASSDGWAAISYNEQFF. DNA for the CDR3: TGTGCCAGCAGTGATGGGTGGGCCGCAATTTCCTACAATGAGCAGTTCTTC.